These T cell receptor beta chains were read from a single sample in a study of T-cell reconstitution after alpha-beta-depleted transplantation in children. TCRdb passed the PCR reads through MiXCR, listing each CDR3 protein once. The data hold more than 75,000 distinct CDR3 sequences, with 20% to 30% observed a single time. This sample comprised PBMCs, obtained before TCRalphabeta/CD19-depleted stem cell transplant. The receptors stem from a boy younger than 10 with acute lymphoblastic leukemia, due to receive a stem cell transplant. Each CDR3 is given with its conserved first and last residue. D genes are given only for firm matches. Where a row states a size, it is once, few, many or the class of an expanded clone; other rows omit it.

size	length	D	J	V	DNA	CDR3
few	15	-	TRBJ2-7	TRBV5-1	TGCGCCAGCAGCTTGCCAGGGGCGAGCTCCTACGAGCAGTACTTC	CASSLPGASSYEQYF
few	13	-	TRBJ2-5	TRBV12-3/TRBV12-4	TGTGCCAGCAGTTTCAACGACCAAGAGACCCAGTACTTC	CASSFNDQETQYF
few	17	TRBD2	TRBJ2-5	TRBV10-3	TGTGCCATCAGTCCCGGGACTAGCGGAGGGGCTAAACAGACCCAGTACTTC	CAISPGTSGGAKQTQYF
few	11	-	TRBJ2-1	TRBV7-9	TGTGCCAGCAGCTTGGGATCCGGGCAGTTCTTC	CASSLGSGQFF
-	14	-	TRBJ2-1	TRBV7-2	TGTGCCAGCAGCCCCGTAGGGGCGGGCTATGAGCAGTTCTTC	CASSPVGAGYEQFF
-	15	TRBD1	TRBJ2-7	TRBV7-3	TGTGCCAGCAGCCGGGGACAGGGAGGAATCTACGAGCAGTACTTC	CASSRGQGGIYEQYF
-	15	TRBD1	TRBJ2-7	TRBV12-3/TRBV12-4	TGTGCCAGCAGTTTTATTATAGGACAGGGCTACGAGCAGTACTTC	CASSFIIGQGYEQYF
-	16	-	TRBJ2-7	TRBV5-1	TGCGCCAGCAGTCAATTACCGGGACACCTCTCCTACGAGCAGTACTTC	CASSQLPGHLSYEQYF
many	14	-	TRBJ2-7	TRBV5-1	TGCGCCAGCAGCTTAGGTACCCTCGTCTACGAGCAGTACTTC	CASSLGTLVYEQYF
-	16	-	TRBJ1-1	TRBV4-1	TGCGCCAGCAGCCAAGCAGGGACAAGGGGGAAGACTGAAGCTTTCTTT	CASSQAGTRGKTEAFF